This is a list of T cell receptor beta chains from one sample in a study of naive and memory T cell subsets. TCRdb used MiXCR to reprocess the UMI-ligation and nested PCR reads, holding one entry per CDR3 protein. This sample yields 77,000 or so distinct CDR3 sequences, of which about 12% are seen a single time; over 0.75% belongs to the top ten. The sequenced material came from central memory CD4+ T cells from blood. Every receptor here comes from a human donor in good health. Both conserved end residues are part of each CDR3. Each record gives: V gene, J gene, D gene, clone size, CDR3 DNA, CDR3 protein. The D gene is left open where the match is weak. Clone sizes are given selectively: once, few, many, or a class where the clone is expanded.

V: TRBV28; J: TRBJ1-6; D: TRBD1; size: few; DNA: TGTGCCAGCGAACGGGACAGTAATTCACCCCTCCACTTT; CDR3: CASERDSNSPLHF
V: TRBV28; J: TRBJ2-4; D: -; size: many; DNA: TGTGCCAGCGGACCCCCCGGGGGCTTTGCCAAAAACATTCAGTACTTC; CDR3: CASGPPGGFAKNIQYF
V: TRBV7-3; J: TRBJ2-5; D: -; size: many; DNA: TGTGCCAGCAGCTCGGGAGAGACCCAGTACTTC; CDR3: CASSSGETQYF
V: TRBV29-1; J: TRBJ2-3; D: -; size: many; DNA: TGCAGCGTTGACCAGGAGACCACAGATACGCAGTATTTT; CDR3: CSVDQETTDTQYF
V: TRBV20-1; J: TRBJ1-1; D: -; size: -; DNA: TGCAGTGCCCACAACCCGTGGGGGGCTGCTTTCTTT; CDR3: CSAHNPWGAAFF
V: TRBV5-1; J: TRBJ2-7; D: -; size: few; DNA: TGCGCCAGCAGCCTCAACAGGGAGGGCTACGAGCAGTACTTC; CDR3: CASSLNREGYEQYF
V: TRBV29-1; J: TRBJ2-3; D: -; size: -; DNA: TGCAGCGTTGACCGGAGCACAGATACGCAGTATTTT; CDR3: CSVDRSTDTQYF
V: TRBV10-2; J: TRBJ1-1; D: TRBD1; size: few; DNA: TGCGCCAGCAGTGATCCCGCACAGGGGGCGCGAGCTTTCTTT; CDR3: CASSDPAQGARAFF
V: TRBV5-4; J: TRBJ1-1; D: TRBD1; size: few; DNA: TGTGCCAGCAGCTTCGACAGGGGGCTTTCTGAAGCTTTCTTT; CDR3: CASSFDRGLSEAFF
V: TRBV5-1; J: TRBJ1-1; D: -; size: -; DNA: TGCGCCAGCGGCGCGGACCACATGCGATTGAACACTGAAGCTTTCTTT; CDR3: CASGADHMRLNTEAFF
V: TRBV5-1; J: TRBJ2-7; D: -; size: few; DNA: TGCGCCAGCAGCATTGGGGGCAGGGCGGGCGAGCAGTACTTC; CDR3: CASSIGGRAGEQYF
V: TRBV30; J: TRBJ1-5; D: -; size: few; DNA: TGTGCCTGGAGTGGGGGGGGGGAGAAGCCCCAGCATTTT; CDR3: CAWSGGGEKPQHF
V: TRBV27; J: TRBJ1-2; D: TRBD1; size: -; DNA: TGTGCCAGCAGTGCCTACACCGGGACAGGGGGCCCGGATGGCTACACCTTC; CDR3: CASSAYTGTGGPDGYTF
V: TRBV20-1; J: TRBJ2-1; D: TRBD2; size: -; DNA: TGCAGTGCTACTATAGCGGGAGGCTCCTACAATGAGCAGTTCTTC; CDR3: CSATIAGGSYNEQFF
V: TRBV9; J: TRBJ1-5; D: -; size: -; DNA: TGTGCCAGCAGCGTAGGCCCTAGGGCTAATCAGCCCCAGCATTTT; CDR3: CASSVGPRANQPQHF
V: TRBV5-1; J: TRBJ2-1; D: -; size: many; DNA: TGCGCCAGCAGCTTTGAACCGGGATTCTACAATGAGCAGTTCTTC; CDR3: CASSFEPGFYNEQFF
V: TRBV20-1; J: TRBJ2-2; D: TRBD2; size: -; DNA: TGCAGTGCTAGTAGCAGCGGGAGGGCCAGTTACACCGGGGAGCTGTTTTTT; CDR3: CSASSSGRASYTGELFF
V: TRBV5-1; J: TRBJ2-7; D: TRBD1; size: few; DNA: TGCGCCAGCAGCCCCTGGGACAGACCCTACGAGCAGTACTTC; CDR3: CASSPWDRPYEQYF
V: TRBV28; J: TRBJ2-1; D: TRBD2; size: once; DNA: TGTGCCAGCAGTTCCCTCGGCGGGAGGGGTGACAATGAGCAGTTCTTC; CDR3: CASSSLGGRGDNEQFF
V: TRBV6-5; J: TRBJ2-5; D: TRBD1; size: -; DNA: TGTGCCAGCAGCTCCGGGACAGGGGTCATCGAGACCCAGTACTTC; CDR3: CASSSGTGVIETQYF
V: TRBV6-2/TRBV6-3; J: TRBJ2-5; D: -; size: few; DNA: TGTGCCAGCAGCCCACTTTTATTAAGTCCAGGAGCGGAGACCCAGTACTTC; CDR3: CASSPLLLSPGAETQYF
V: TRBV11-2; J: TRBJ1-3; D: -; size: few; DNA: TGTGCCAGCAGCCGAGGGGAAGGAACTGGAAACACCATATATTTT; CDR3: CASSRGEGTGNTIYF
V: TRBV20-1; J: TRBJ2-1; D: -; size: many; DNA: TGCAGCTTCGCTCGGGGAAACAATGAGCAGTTCTTC; CDR3: CSFARGNNEQFF
V: TRBV27; J: TRBJ2-1; D: TRBD2; size: few; DNA: TGTGCCAGCAGTTTATCGTTGAGTAGCGGGAGGTGGGATGAGCAGTTCTTC; CDR3: CASSLSLSSGRWDEQFF
V: TRBV24-1; J: TRBJ1-5; D: -; size: -; DNA: TGTGCCACCAGTGATAGCGGGATAAGCAATCAGCCCCAGCATTTT; CDR3: CATSDSGISNQPQHF
V: TRBV12-3/TRBV12-4; J: TRBJ2-7; D: -; size: few; DNA: TGTGCCAGCAGTTTCCAGGGAGGATACGAGCAGTACTTC; CDR3: CASSFQGGYEQYF
V: TRBV10-3; J: TRBJ2-6; D: TRBD2; size: few; DNA: TGTGCCATCAAGGGACTAGTCCGCTCTGGGGCCAACGTCCTGACTTTC; CDR3: CAIKGLVRSGANVLTF
V: TRBV6-5; J: TRBJ2-2; D: -; size: -; DNA: TGTGCCAGCAGCATCACCTGGGAGAGCACCGGGGAGCTGTTTTTT; CDR3: CASSITWESTGELFF
V: TRBV19; J: TRBJ2-1; D: -; size: many; DNA: TGTGCCAGTATAGGTTTTGGTCTGTCAACCAATGAGCAGTTCTTC; CDR3: CASIGFGLSTNEQFF
V: TRBV20-1; J: TRBJ2-1; D: TRBD1; size: few; DNA: TGCAGTGCTCCCAATCGGGACAGGGGTCACAATGAGCAGTTCTTC; CDR3: CSAPNRDRGHNEQFF
V: TRBV5-5; J: TRBJ2-7; D: TRBD2; size: many; DNA: TGTGCCAGCAGCTTGACTAGCGGATACGAGCAGTACTTC; CDR3: CASSLTSGYEQYF